The next 2 T cell receptor beta chains were all read from a single sample in a study of spatial heterogeneity in lung cancer. Time point given: sample taken at primary tumor resection. TCRdb re-called the 5' RACE reads through MiXCR, storing one row per CDR3 protein. The sample includes under 14,000 distinct CDR3 sequences, 6.3% of them seen just once. The sample was PBMCs, taken at surgery. These receptor sequences come from a male donor with early-stage non-small cell lung cancer.

This clonotype has only a few counts. The gene calls are TRBV6-5 and TRBJ2-1; 7 bases agree with TRBD2. This CDR3 has 17 residues. Germline V CDR1 and CDR2: MNHEY, SVGAGI. Germline trimming cut 6 bases from V and 4 bases from J; bases unmatched to any gene: 15. The CDR3 region has the DNA TGTGCCAGCAGAACCAGCGGGGCCGGTACGAATTACAATGAGCAGTTCTTC. Residues: CASRTSGAGTNYNEQFF.

By share, this clonotype ranks as medium-sized. J is TRBJ2-3 and V is TRBV3-1, with D uncertain. The CDR3 totals 15 residues. Trimming pared 2 bases from V and 2 bases from J, leaving 11 bases between. Germline V gives CDR1 LGHDT, CDR2 YNNKEL (reference sequence). The CDR3 here is CASSQTQLVTDTQYF. The CDR3 nucleotides are TGTGCCAGCAGCCAAACCCAACTTGTCACAGATACGCAGTATTTT.